The next 17 T cell receptor beta chains were all read from a single sample in a study of cytomegalovirus exposure and HLA in healthy donors. Use of 60 Vbeta and 13 Jbeta primers characterized the PCR. Using immunoSEQ multiplex PCR, the repertoire was profiled, and TCRdb retains in-frame clones only, with some absent. Of some 99,000 clones listed, roughly 70% are singletons. Material for sequencing was PBMCs. Every receptor here comes from a woman in her 70s in good health and CMV-seropositive.

The chain combines TRBV30 with TRBJ1-2, with D possibly being TRBD1 (5 bases). This CDR3 comprises 14 residues. The V gene's germline CDR1 is GTSNPN and CDR2 SVGIG (reference sequence). V lost 4 bases, J lost 0 bases, and 12 bases lay in between. The CDR3 bases are TGTGCCTGGACTCAGGACACCGCTAACTATGGCTACACCTTC. Protein sequence: CAWTQDTANYGYTF. Full variable domain (remainder filled in from reference TRBV30 and TRBJ1-2): SQTIHQWPATLVQPVGSPLSLECTVEGTSNPNLYWYRQAAGRGLQLLFYSVGIGQISSEVPQNLSASRPQDRQFILSSKKLLLSDSGFYLCAWTQDTANYGYTFGSGTRLTVV.

The chain joins TRBV25-1 to TRBJ2-7, with TRBD2 matching over 13 bases. Trimming cost V 5 bases and J 0 bases; bases outside gene matches: 4. CDR3 length: 16 amino acids. Germline CDR1 MGHDK, CDR2 SYGVNS. Written as DNA, the CDR3 is TGTGCCAGCAGTCGCGGGACTAGCGGGACCTCCTACGAGCAGTACTTC. It translates to CASSRGTSGTSYEQYF.

In its sample, this clone was seen a few times. The chain couples TRBV5-6 to TRBJ1-2, with D possibly matching TRBD1 (6 bases). The germline V and J ends were trimmed by 4 bases and 4 bases, with 14 bases remaining between them. This CDR3 comprises 14 residues. CDR1 is SGHDT, CDR2 YYEEEE, per germline. CDR3 sequence reads: CASSPTGQGYGYTF. DNA for the CDR3: TGTGCCAGCAGCCCCACAGGGCAAGGCTATGGCTACACCTTC.

The chain has TRBV6-5 and TRBJ2-2; TRBD2 matches at 12 bases. The V gene's germline CDR1 is MNHEY and CDR2 SVGAGI. This CDR3 is 14 amino acids long. The V gene end was trimmed by 4 bases and the J gene end by 6 bases; junction bases not matched to a gene: 0. The CDR3 DNA reads TGTGCCAGCAGTTCTAGCGGGGGGGCCGGGGAGCTGTTTTTT. Amino acid sequence: CASSSSGGAGELFF.

V is TRBV7-2 and J is TRBJ2-1, with TRBD1 as a possible D gene (6 bases). CDR3 size: 13 residues. V lost 5 bases to trimming and J lost 6 bases, with 11 bases between them. CDR1 and CDR2 from the germline V gene are SGHTA and FQGNSA. This CDR3 is CASSLDSPNEQFF. CDR3 sequence (DNA): TGTGCCAGCAGCCTGGACAGCCCCAATGAGCAGTTCTTC.

The genes are TRBV6-6 and TRBJ2-2; the match to TRBD2 covers 7 bases. Germline V gives CDR1 MNHNY, CDR2 SVGAGI (reference sequence). The V and J ends lost 0 bases and 7 bases, in that order; junction bases with no gene match: 8. The length of the CDR3 is 16 residues. The CDR3 reads CASSYSKVGGDGELFF. The CDR3 DNA follows: TGTGCCAGCAGTTACTCGAAGGTGGGGGGGGACGGGGAGCTGTTTTTT.

As regards this clone: This sample includes further DNA sequences coding for the same CDR3. The chain joins TRBV6-5 to TRBJ2-6; D is perhaps TRBD1 (5 bases). CDR1 MNHEY and CDR2 SVGAGI come from the germline V gene. The V and J ends lost 2 bases and 4 bases respectively, with 9 bases between them. This CDR3 comprises 15 residues. The CDR3 spells CASSYRGSGANVLTF. The CDR3 coding sequence is TGTGCCAGCAGTTACAGGGGTTCCGGGGCCAACGTCCTGACTTTC.

The V call is TRBV5-1, the J call TRBJ2-3; D unresolved. CDR3 length: 14 amino acids. V was trimmed by 0 bases and J by 0 bases, leaving 5 bases between them. Germline V gene lookup returns CDR1 SGHRS and CDR2 YFSETQ. CDR3 region: CASSLGYSTDTQYF. In DNA form, the CDR3 reads TGCGCCAGCAGCTTGGGTTATAGCACAGATACGCAGTATTTT.

This clone was counted a few times. The chain carries TRBV2 and TRBJ1-1; no definite D call. The CDR3 covers 14 residues. V was pared by 5 bases and J by 4 bases, with 14 bases between. Germline lookup yields CDR1 SNHLY and CDR2 FYNNEI. CDR3: CASSSDSGATEAFF. Written as DNA, the CDR3 is TGTGCCAGCAGTTCCGACTCGGGTGCCACTGAAGCTTTCTTT.

J is TRBJ1-1 and V is TRBV2, with D perhaps TRBD1 (5 bases). The CDR3 is made up of 15 amino acids. The germline gives CDR1 SNHLY, CDR2 FYNNEI. The germline V and J ends were trimmed by 6 bases and 1 base, with 15 bases remaining between them. The CDR3 region is CASRVRVQPNTEAFF. The CDR3 coding sequence is TGTGCCAGCAGAGTCAGGGTCCAACCGAACACTGAAGCTTTCTTT.

The gene calls are TRBV5-1 and TRBJ1-1; D perhaps matches TRBD1 (6 bases). V was cut by 0 bases and J by 1 base, with 10 bases left in between. The CDR3 runs to 15 residues. Germline V CDR1 and CDR2: SGHRS, YFSETQ. CDR3 protein: CASSLETTGNTEAFF. In DNA form, the CDR3 reads TGCGCCAGCAGCTTGGAAACGACAGGGAACACTGAAGCTTTCTTT.

V usage is TRBV7-3 and J usage is TRBJ2-1, with D unclear. CDR3 length: 17 amino acids. Trimming left V 1 base short and J 3 bases short, with 16 bases between. Germline V gene data show CDR1 as SGHTA and CDR2 as FQGTGA. The CDR3 loop reads CASSLRPEAFRYNEQFF. The DNA of the CDR3 is TGTGCCAGCAGCTTAAGGCCCGAGGCGTTCCGCTACAATGAGCAGTTCTTC.

J is TRBJ1-1 and V is TRBV18; D possibly corresponds to TRBD1 (6 bases). Trimming removed 4 bases from V and 5 bases from J, with 23 bases in between. The CDR3 is 17 residues long. CDR1 and CDR2 (germline): KGHSH, LQKENI. The CDR3 DNA is TGTGCCAGCTCACTCTTCCGACCAACCCAACAGGGAACTGAAGCTTTCTTT. Its translation: CASSLFRPTQQGTEAFF.

In the case of this clone: Distinct nucleotide sequences in the sample also encode this CDR3. This chain uses TRBV6-5 with TRBJ1-1; possible D gene TRBD1, 5 bases. The CDR3 has 13 residues. V dropped 0 bases and J dropped 5 bases, with 7 bases sitting between them. Per the germline V gene, CDR1 is MNHEY and CDR2 is SVGAGI. The CDR3 loop is CASSYSGGTEAFF. The CDR3 DNA reads TGTGCCAGCAGTTACTCGGGGGGGACTGAAGCTTTCTTT.

The chain carries TRBV30 and TRBJ2-7, with TRBD2 identical over 12 bases. This CDR3 region has 16 residues. The J segment lost 0 bases and the V segment lost 4 bases, leaving 7 bases of the junction unmatched. CDR1 and CDR2 from the germline V gene are GTSNPN and SVGIG (reference sequence). This CDR3 reads CAWKDWTSGNSYEQYF. The CDR3, as DNA: TGTGCCTGGAAAGACTGGACTAGCGGGAACTCCTACGAGCAGTACTTC.

The chain employs TRBV25-1 and TRBJ2-1; D may be TRBD1 (7 bases). V gave up 4 bases and J gave up 4 bases, with 17 bases separating them. Germline values: CDR1 MGHDK, CDR2 SYGVNS. The CDR3 covers 16 residues. CDR3 sequence reads: CASSGGGRGIYNEQFF. The CDR3 coding sequence is TGTGCCAGCAGTGGAGGGGGCCGGGGGATTTACAATGAGCAGTTCTTC.

J is TRBJ2-3 and V is TRBV7-2; 14 nucleotides align to TRBD2. V lost 4 bases and J lost 4; bases outside the gene matches: 7. CDR1 and CDR2 (germline): SGHTA, FQGNSA. This CDR3 has 17 residues. CDR3 protein: CASSSPGLAGGADTQYF. The CDR3 nucleotides are TGTGCCAGCAGCTCCCCCGGACTAGCGGGGGGAGCAGATACGCAGTATTTT.